This is a list of T cell receptor beta chains from one sample in a study of PD-L1 blockade in urothelial cancer. Using immunoSEQ multiplex PCR, the repertoire was profiled, and TCRdb retains in-frame clones only, with some absent. This table has about 130,000 clones, 70% to 85% appearing once. Sample: PBMCs, taken around atezolizumab (anti-PD-L1) treatment. All receptors derive from a man between 45 and 60 years old with urothelial cancer. Each CDR3 is given with its conserved first and last residue. The order of the fields is clone size, V gene, CDR3 length, D gene, J gene, CDR3 DNA, CDR3 protein. The D gene is left open where the match is weak. Size values are once, few and many counts, or a class for expanded clones, and some rows have none.

NA,TRBV4-1,17,TRBD2,TRBJ2-7,TGCGCCAGCAGCTCCCCGGGGATACCCGCCCGGGGGGACGAGCAGTACTTC,CASSSPGIPARGDEQYF
NA,TRBV6-5,14,NA,TRBJ2-5,TGTGCCAGCAGTTACTCAACAGGGACGGAGACCCAGTACTTC,CASSYSTGTETQYF
NA,TRBV15,16,NA,TRBJ1-3,TGTGCCACCAGCAGGGACGTGGACACGGCTGGAAACACCATATATTTT,CATSRDVDTAGNTIYF
NA,TRBV27,17,NA,TRBJ2-2,TGTGCCAGCAGTCCCTCGGTTAGGGGGTTCGGCACCGGGGAGCTGTTTTTT,CASSPSVRGFGTGELFF
NA,TRBV5-1,13,TRBD1,TRBJ2-1,TGCGCCAGCAGCTTGGTAGGGGGCGATGAGCAGTTCTTC,CASSLVGGDEQFF
NA,TRBV5-6,18,NA,TRBJ2-7,TGTGCCAGCAGCTTTATGACAGGGCTTACGACTAGTTCCTACGAGCAGTACTTC,CASSFMTGLTTSSYEQYF
NA,TRBV10-3,14,NA,TRBJ2-7,TGTGCCATCAGTGATGGCAGACAAGCCCACGAGCAGTACTTC,CAISDGRQAHEQYF
NA,TRBV6-1,15,NA,TRBJ1-2,TGTGCCAGCCTCCCATTCCGGGATTCCCGCTATGGCTACACCTTC,CASLPFRDSRYGYTF
NA,TRBV5-1,14,TRBD2,TRBJ2-7,TGCGCCAGCAGCGCCGGGACTAGCCGGTACGAGCAGTACTTC,CASSAGTSRYEQYF
NA,TRBV27,16,TRBD2,TRBJ2-3,TGTGCCAGCAGTTCCCAGCGGGAGGTGGGCACAGATACGCAGTATTTT,CASSSQREVGTDTQYF
NA,TRBV6-4,13,NA,TRBJ2-3,TGTGCCAGCAGTGGCCTAGTAGGAGATACGCAGTATTTT,CASSGLVGDTQYF
NA,TRBV7-9,15,TRBD1,TRBJ2-4,TGTGCCAGCAGCTTAGCCGGGACAGGGAAAAACATTCAGTACTTC,CASSLAGTGKNIQYF
NA,TRBV27,12,NA,TRBJ1-1,TGTGCCAGCAGTTTATCGGGAGGGAAAGCTTTCTTT,CASSLSGGKAFF
NA,TRBV5-1,14,NA,TRBJ2-7,TGCGCCAGCAGCACACTCGCCAGGGTGCACGAGCAGTACTTC,CASSTLARVHEQYF
NA,TRBV19,15,NA,TRBJ2-1,TGTGCCAGTAGTAGGGGCTTTGTCTCCTACAATGAGCAGTTCTTC,CASSRGFVSYNEQFF
once,TRBV27,13,TRBD2,TRBJ2-7,TGTGCCACGGGGACTACCCAGGACCACGAGCAGTACTTC,CATGTTQDHEQYF
NA,TRBV18,16,TRBD2,TRBJ2-7,TGTGCCAGCTCACCACGAGGGCTAGCGGGTGGCTACGAGCAGTACTTC,CASSPRGLAGGYEQYF
NA,TRBV7-9,16,TRBD2,TRBJ2-2,TGTGCCAGCAGCCGGACTAGCGGGAGGAACACCGGGGAGCTGTTTTTT,CASSRTSGRNTGELFF
NA,TRBV9,16,NA,TRBJ1-6,TGTGCCAGCAGCCCTCCGCGATCGGGCAGGGATTCACCCCTCCACTTT,CASSPPRSGRDSPLHF
NA,TRBV18,14,NA,TRBJ1-1,TGTGCCAGCTCACCCCTACAGGGCGGCACTGAAGCTTTCTTT,CASSPLQGGTEAFF
NA,TRBV9,17,TRBD1,TRBJ2-3,TGTGCCAGCAGCGCCCTCCCCCGGACAGGGACCACAGATACGCAGTATTTT,CASSALPRTGTTDTQYF
once,TRBV30,17,TRBD2,TRBJ2-7,TGTGCCTGGGTCCTCGGCCGTACTAGCGGGAGGGCCTACGAGCAGTACTTC,CAWVLGRTSGRAYEQYF